This T cell receptor beta chain was obtained from a study of early T cells in non-severe SARS-CoV-2 infection. Study background: Whole-blood bulk RNA, unsorted, was sequenced, and chains were unpaired. Study-wide points: Lookups in VDJdb leaned toward anti-spike CD8 responses and missed private and CD4 specificities.

Attachment of unique molecular identifiers was made to individual cDNA molecules. TCRdb re-called the 5' RACE reads with MiXCR, one entry per CDR3 protein. The sample has some 48,000 distinct CDR3 sequences; over 3.5% are singletons. This clonotype was observed many times. What it recognizes is unknown. V gave up 0 bases and J gave up 6 bases, with 8 bases separating them. This CDR3 region has 13 residues. CDR1 is KGHSH and CDR2 is LQKENI in the germline V gene. The sequencing sample was made of whole blood. The source is an adult who was a healthcare worker with PCR-confirmed SARS-CoV-2 infection or an uninfected control (not recorded which). The chain joins TRBV18 to TRBJ1-1; D gene unclear. The CDR3 reads CASSPPEAPEAFF. The CDR3 DNA follows: TGTGCCAGCTCACCACCCGAGGCACCTGAAGCTTTCTTT.